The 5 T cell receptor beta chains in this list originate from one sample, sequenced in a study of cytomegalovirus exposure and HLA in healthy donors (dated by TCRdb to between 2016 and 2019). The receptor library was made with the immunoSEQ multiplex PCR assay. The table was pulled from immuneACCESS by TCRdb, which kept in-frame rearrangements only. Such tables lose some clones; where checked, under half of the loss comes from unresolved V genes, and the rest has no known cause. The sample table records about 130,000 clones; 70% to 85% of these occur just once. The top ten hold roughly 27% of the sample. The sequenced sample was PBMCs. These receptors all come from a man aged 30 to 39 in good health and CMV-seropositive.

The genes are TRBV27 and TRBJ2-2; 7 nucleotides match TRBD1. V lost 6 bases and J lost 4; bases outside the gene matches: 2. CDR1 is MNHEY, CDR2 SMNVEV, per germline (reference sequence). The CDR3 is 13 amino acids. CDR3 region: CASRRQGTGELFF. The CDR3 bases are TGTGCCAGCAGAAGACAGGGCACCGGGGAGCTGTTTTTT.

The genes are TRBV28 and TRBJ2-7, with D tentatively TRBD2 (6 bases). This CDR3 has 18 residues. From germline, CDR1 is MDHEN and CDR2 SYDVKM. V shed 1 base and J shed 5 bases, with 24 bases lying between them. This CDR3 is CASSLYPPGLASVHEQYF. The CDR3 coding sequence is TGTGCCAGCAGTTTATATCCCCCCGGGCTAGCGTCAGTCCACGAGCAGTACTTC.

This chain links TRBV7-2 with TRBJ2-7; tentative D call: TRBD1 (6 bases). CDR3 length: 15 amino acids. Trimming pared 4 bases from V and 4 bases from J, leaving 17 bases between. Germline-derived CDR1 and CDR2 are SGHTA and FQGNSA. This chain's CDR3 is CASSSQGTTVYEQYF. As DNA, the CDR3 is TGTGCCAGCAGCTCCCAAGGGACAACCGTGTACGAGCAGTACTTC.

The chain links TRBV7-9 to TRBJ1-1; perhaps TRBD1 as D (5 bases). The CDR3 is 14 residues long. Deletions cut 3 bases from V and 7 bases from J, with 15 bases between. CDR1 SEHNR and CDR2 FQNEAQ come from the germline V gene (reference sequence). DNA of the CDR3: TGTGCCAGCAGCTTCGAGGGAGGGAGGGGTGAAGCTTTCTTT. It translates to CASSFEGGRGEAFF.

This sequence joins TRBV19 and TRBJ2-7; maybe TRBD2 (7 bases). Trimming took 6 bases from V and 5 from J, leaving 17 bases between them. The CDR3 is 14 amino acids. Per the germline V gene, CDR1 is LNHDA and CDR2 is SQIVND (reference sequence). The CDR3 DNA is TGTGCCAGTAGGAAGGGGGGGTATGTCGACGAGCAGTACTTC. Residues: CASRKGGYVDEQYF.